Following are 16 T cell receptor beta chains from one sample sequenced in a study of Ad26.COV2.S vaccination and SARS-CoV-2 variants. Treatment denoted: approximately 18 received Ad26.COV2.S at low or high dose, single or two shots; a few received placebo; per-sample allocation not given. Following the first vaccine or placebo injection, samples were taken on day 63. This table comes from immunoSEQ multiplex PCR, and its TCRdb copy is limited to in-frame clones, with some not included. The data show about 480,000 clones, with around 88% seen just once and around 13% held by the top ten. The input for sequencing was peripheral blood, taken in a trial of Ad26.COV2.S vaccine versus placebo. The source of these receptors is a person between 18 and 59 years old who received the Ad26.COV2.S COVID-19 vaccine or a placebo.

The chain couples TRBV6-5 to TRBJ1-3, with D maybe TRBD1 (5 bases). The V end lost 5 bases, the J end lost 2 bases, and 10 bases lay between the germline ends. The CDR3 loop spans 14 amino acids. Germline values: CDR1 MNHEY, CDR2 SVGAGI. The CDR3 spells CASSQGFPGNTIYF. The CDR3 nucleotides are TGTGCCAGCAGTCAGGGCTTTCCTGGAAACACCATATATTTT.

This clone was counted once. V gene TRBV30 combines with J gene TRBJ1-2; D remains unclear. This CDR3 region has 20 residues. The V end lost 3 bases, the J end lost 3 bases, and 32 bases lay between the germline ends. Germline V CDR1 and CDR2: GTSNPN, SVGIG (reference sequence). The CDR3 here is CAWSRSRRDHPGGVDYGYTF. The DNA of the CDR3 is TGTGCCTGGAGCCGGAGCCGCCGGGATCACCCCGGTGGGGTAGACTATGGCTACACCTTC.

This sequence joins TRBV5-5 and TRBJ1-5; the D gene is possibly TRBD1 (5 bases). With 6 bases removed from V and 6 bases from J, the gap between germline ends came to 19 bases. CDR1 SGHKS and CDR2 YYEKEE come from the germline V gene (reference sequence). This CDR3 comprises 15 residues. The CDR3 nucleotides read TGTGCCAGCACCCGAGACCCAGGGAGTAGTCAGCCCCAGCATTTT. It is translated as CASTRDPGSSQPQHF.

The gene calls are TRBV28 and TRBJ2-5; 7 nucleotides match TRBD2. This CDR3 has 15 residues. With V trimmed by 1 base and J by 4 bases, 6 bases remained unmatched. The V gene's germline CDR1 is MDHEN and CDR2 SYDVKM. The CDR3: CASSLFGTMGETQYF. DNA for the CDR3: TGTGCCAGCAGTTTATTTGGGACTATGGGAGAGACCCAGTACTTC.

The chain links TRBV4-2 to TRBJ2-3; tentative D call: TRBD2 (6 bases). V lost 7 bases and J lost 4, with 21 bases in between. This CDR3 has 16 amino acids. The germline gives CDR1 LGHNA, CDR2 YNFKEQ. The chain's CDR3 is CASTRSEGDRPDTQYF. CDR3 sequence (DNA): TGTGCCAGCACCCGCTCGGAGGGAGACCGGCCAGATACGCAGTATTTT.

The J gene is TRBJ2-7, the V gene TRBV19; TRBD1 is a possible D gene (6 bases). Per the germline V gene, CDR1 is LNHDA and CDR2 is SQIVND (reference sequence). This CDR3 has 14 residues. Trimming pared 6 bases from V and 3 bases from J, leaving 15 bases between. CDR3 residues: CASRKDRSSYEQYF. CDR3 sequence (DNA): TGTGCCAGTAGGAAAGACAGGAGCAGCTACGAGCAGTACTTC.

This clone came up a few times. The chain uses TRBV7-2 and TRBJ2-7; D perhaps matches TRBD1 (9 bases). The ends were cut back, 5 bases at V and 7 bases at J, with 30 bases in the middle. This CDR3 spans 18 amino acids. Germline CDR1 and CDR2: SGHTA and FQGNSA. The CDR3 reads CASSPRTGEAGGLREQYF. DNA for the CDR3: TGTGCCAGCAGCCCCCGGACAGGGGAGGCGGGAGGTTTGAGGGAGCAGTACTTC. Full variable domain (outside the CDR3, taken from reference TRBV7-2 and TRBJ2-7): GAGVSQSPSNKVTEKGKDVELRCDPISGHTALYWYRQSLGQGLEFLIYFQGNSAPDKSGLPSDRFSAERTGGSVSTLTIQRTQQEDSAVYLCASSPRTGEAGGLREQYFGPGTRLTVT.

The CDR3: CASSHVPPTHNEQFF. CDR3 in DNA: TGTGCCAGCAGCCACGTCCCCCCCACTCACAATGAGCAGTTCTTC. The chain recombines TRBV27 with TRBJ2-1, with D uncertain. The V gene's germline CDR1 is MNHEY and CDR2 SMNVEV (reference sequence). The germline V and J ends were trimmed by 6 bases and 5 bases, with 17 bases remaining between them. The CDR3 is made up of 15 amino acids.

The chain carries TRBV4-2 and TRBJ1-2, with D tentatively TRBD1 (5 bases). CDR1 and CDR2 from the germline V gene are LGHNA and YNFKEQ. The CDR3 contains 15 residues. Trimming pared 0 bases from V and 2 bases from J, leaving 10 bases between. CDR3 protein: CASSQDMAGNYGYTF. DNA for the CDR3: TGTGCCAGCAGCCAAGATATGGCAGGGAACTATGGCTACACCTTC.

The rearrangement joins TRBV27 to TRBJ2-5; D is unclear. Germline assignment: CDR1 MNHEY and CDR2 SMNVEV (reference sequence). CDR3 length: 13 residues. The V end lost 5 bases, the J end lost 2 bases, and 9 bases lay between the germline ends. The chain's CDR3 is CASSPWWQETQYF. For the CDR3, the DNA is TGTGCCAGCAGTCCGTGGTGGCAAGAGACCCAGTACTTC.

The chain combines TRBV6-5 with TRBJ1-3, with D unclear. The CDR3 is 14 residues long. The V and J ends lost 2 bases and 2 bases respectively, with 7 bases between them. Per the germline V gene, CDR1 is MNHEY and CDR2 is SVGAGI. The CDR3 protein is CASSYRKTGNTIYF. CDR3 coding DNA: TGTGCCAGCAGTTACAGAAAAACTGGAAACACCATATATTTT.

The rearrangement uses TRBV30 and TRBJ1-1; D is perhaps TRBD1 (5 bases). Germline-derived CDR1 and CDR2 are GTSNPN and SVGIG (reference sequence). The CDR3 length is 13 residues. Trimming stripped 2 bases from V and 4 bases from J, with 11 bases between. Here the CDR3 reads CAWSTGGTTEAFF. As DNA, the CDR3 is TGTGCCTGGAGTACAGGAGGGACCACTGAAGCTTTCTTT.

This chain connects TRBV18 to TRBJ1-2, with no clear D. The CDR3 sequence is 11 residues long. Per germline, CDR1 KGHSH and CDR2 LQKENI. V lost 3 bases and J lost 8, with 7 bases in between. In DNA form, the CDR3 reads TGTGCCAGCTCACCCAAAGAGGGCTACACCTTC. Its translation is CASSPKEGYTF.

Turning to this clone: A junction boundary mismatches the germline segment, possibly from a read error. This chain connects TRBV4-1 to TRBJ2-3, with D tentatively TRBD2 (5 bases). The length of the CDR3 is 13 residues. Germline loops: CDR1 MGHRA, CDR2 YSYEKL. The DNA for the CDR3 is TGCGCCAGCAGCCCCGCTGACGGACTGGAATTGGATTTT. Its translation: CASSPADGLELDF.

The V call is TRBV4-3, the J call TRBJ2-1; the match to TRBD2 covers 12 bases. The CDR3 totals 17 residues. Per germline, CDR1 LGHNA and CDR2 YSLEER. Trimming at V came to 3 bases and at J to 0 bases, leaving 3 bases not matched to a gene. The CDR3 DNA sequence: TGCGCCAGCAGCCAGGGGACTAGCGGGCACTCCTACAATGAGCAGTTCTTC. It is translated as CASSQGTSGHSYNEQFF.

The chain carries TRBV19 and TRBJ1-3; D ambiguous. This CDR3 spans 15 amino acids. The V and J ends lost 6 bases and 0 bases respectively, with 12 bases between them. From germline, CDR1 is LNHDA and CDR2 SQIVND (reference sequence). This CDR3 reads CASSAREFSGNTIYF. The CDR3 DNA follows: TGTGCCAGTAGCGCTCGAGAATTCTCTGGAAACACCATATATTTT.